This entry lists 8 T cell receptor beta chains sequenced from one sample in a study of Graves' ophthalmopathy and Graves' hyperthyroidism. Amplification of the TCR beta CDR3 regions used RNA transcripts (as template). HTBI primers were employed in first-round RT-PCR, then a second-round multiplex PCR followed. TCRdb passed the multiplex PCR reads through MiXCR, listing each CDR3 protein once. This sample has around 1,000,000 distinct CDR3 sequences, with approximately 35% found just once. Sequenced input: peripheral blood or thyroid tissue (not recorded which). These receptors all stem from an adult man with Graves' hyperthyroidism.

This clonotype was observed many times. CDR3 region: CASSFGGTANYGYTF. Here the CDR3 DNA reads TGTGCCAGCAGCTTCGGGGGAACAGCAAACTATGGCTACACCTTC. This chain joins TRBV7-2 and TRBJ1-2, with D perhaps TRBD1 (5 bases). Trimming took 3 bases from V and 2 from J, leaving 13 bases between them. This CDR3 has 15 residues. Germline loops: CDR1 SGHTA, CDR2 FQGNSA.

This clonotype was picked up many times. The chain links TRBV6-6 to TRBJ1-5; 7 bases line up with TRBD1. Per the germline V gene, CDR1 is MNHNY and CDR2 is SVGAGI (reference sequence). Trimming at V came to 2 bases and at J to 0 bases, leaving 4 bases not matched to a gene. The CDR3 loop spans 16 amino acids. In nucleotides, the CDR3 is TGTGCCAGCAGTTACGGCAGGGGGAATAGCAATCAGCCCCAGCATTTT. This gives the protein CASSYGRGNSNQPQHF.

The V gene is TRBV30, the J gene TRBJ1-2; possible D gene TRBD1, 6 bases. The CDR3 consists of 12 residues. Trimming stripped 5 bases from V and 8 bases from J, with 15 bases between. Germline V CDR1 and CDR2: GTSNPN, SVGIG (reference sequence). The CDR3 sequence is CAWAPGGFGYTF. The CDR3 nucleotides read TGTGCCTGGGCTCCGGGGGGCTTCGGCTACACCTTC. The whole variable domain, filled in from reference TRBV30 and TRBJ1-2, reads SQTIHQWPATLVQPVGSPLSLECTVEGTSNPNLYWYRQAAGRGLQLLFYSVGIGQISSEVPQNLSASRPQDRQFILSSKKLLLSDSGFYLCAWAPGGFGYTFGSGTRLTVV.

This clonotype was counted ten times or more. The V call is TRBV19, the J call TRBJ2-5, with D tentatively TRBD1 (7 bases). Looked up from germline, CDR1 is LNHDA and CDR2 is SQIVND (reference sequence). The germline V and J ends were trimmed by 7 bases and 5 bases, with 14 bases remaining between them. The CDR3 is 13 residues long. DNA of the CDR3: TGTGCCAGTACCCCAGGGGGACTGGAGACCCAGTACTTC. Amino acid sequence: CASTPGGLETQYF.

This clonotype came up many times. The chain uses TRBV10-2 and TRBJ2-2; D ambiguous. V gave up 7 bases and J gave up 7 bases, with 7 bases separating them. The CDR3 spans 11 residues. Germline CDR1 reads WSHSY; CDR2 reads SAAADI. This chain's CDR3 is CASTDVGELFF. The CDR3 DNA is TGCGCCAGCACCGACGTCGGGGAGCTGTTTTTT.

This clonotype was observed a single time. The CDR3 spells CASSFPQGEYGYTF. CDR3 DNA sequence: TGTGCCAGCAGCTTCCCTCAGGGAGAGTATGGCTACACCTTC. The chain has TRBV7-2 and TRBJ1-2, with TRBD1 as a possible D gene (5 bases). The CDR3 extends over 14 amino acids. The ends were cut back, 3 bases at V and 5 bases at J, with 13 bases in the middle. Germline V gene sequence: CDR1 SGHTA, CDR2 FQGNSA.

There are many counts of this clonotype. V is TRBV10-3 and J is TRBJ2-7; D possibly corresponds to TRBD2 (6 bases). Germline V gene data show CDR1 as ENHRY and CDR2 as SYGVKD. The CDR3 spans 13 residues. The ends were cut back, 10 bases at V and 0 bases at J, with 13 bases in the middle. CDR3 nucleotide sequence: TGTGCCACGGGGACTCCGAGCTCCTACGAGCAGTACTTC. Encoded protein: CATGTPSSYEQYF.

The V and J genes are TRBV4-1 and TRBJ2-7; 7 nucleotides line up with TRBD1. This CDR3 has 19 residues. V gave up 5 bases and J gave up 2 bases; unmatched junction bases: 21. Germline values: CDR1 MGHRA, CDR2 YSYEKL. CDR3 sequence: CASSTPPGQAPFPTYEQYF. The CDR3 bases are TGCGCCAGCAGCACTCCCCCCGGACAGGCTCCCTTCCCGACCTACGAGCAGTACTTC.